The T cell receptor (beta chain) under discussion was sequenced for a study of stem cell transplantation in POMP-related autoinflammatory disease. Across the study: CD8+ T cells were low and CD4+ cells naive-skewed before transplant.

Here immunoSEQ multiplex PCR was the method, and the copy in TCRdb shows in-frame clones only, minus some. The sample includes tens of thousands of clones, approximately 91% of them seen just once. Findings and limits, study-wide: Across all analyzed T-cell subsets, patients with PRAID tended toward reduced diversity and increased clonality. Fewer unique TRB V-J gene pairings were identified in patients with PRAID.

Germline lookup yields CDR1 SGHTA and CDR2 FQGTGA. The CDR3 is 15 residues long. Trimming took 0 bases from V and 4 from J, leaving 9 bases between them. With respect to this clone: The antigen remains unidentified.

The chain links TRBV7-3 to TRBJ2-2; TRBD2 is a possible D gene (6 bases). Sample: CD4+ T cells from PBMCs, taken after stem cell transplantation. The source is a human patient with POMP-related autoinflammation and immune dysregulation (PRAID). A share of the T cells may be of graft donor origin. Here the CDR3 DNA reads TGTGCCAGCAGCTTAACGGGGACTGCCACCGGGGAGCTGTTTTTT. Protein product: CASSLTGTATGELFF.